The 16 T cell receptor beta chains below all came from one sample that was sequenced in a study of T cell changes during pregnancy in multiple sclerosis. Assay: immunoSEQ multiplex PCR; the TCRdb copy retains only in-frame clones and omits some. The table lists about 80,000 clones, more than 85% of them singletons. The sample was peripheral blood, taken after pregnancy. The source of these receptors is a female donor in good health, enrolled as a control in a pregnancy study.

The chain uses TRBV11-1 and TRBJ2-2, with D tentatively TRBD2 (6 bases). Germline assignment: CDR1 SGHAT and CDR2 FQDESV (reference sequence). V was cut by 1 base and J by 4 bases, with 13 bases left in between. There are 16 residues in the CDR3. This CDR3 is CASSLESSAVTGELFF. In DNA form, the CDR3 reads TGTGCCAGCAGCTTAGAGTCTAGCGCCGTCACCGGGGAGCTGTTTTTT.

The V and J genes are TRBV18 and TRBJ1-1, with D possibly TRBD1 on 5 matching bases. Trimming pared 0 bases from V and 1 base from J, leaving 15 bases between. The germline CDR1 and CDR2 sequences are KGHSH and LQKENI. The CDR3 is 17 residues long. The CDR3 protein is CASSPPPGGGGNTEAFF. The CDR3, as DNA: TGTGCCAGCTCACCACCGCCCGGGGGAGGTGGGAACACTGAAGCTTTCTTT.

The chain links TRBV6-5 to TRBJ2-3; D is perhaps TRBD2 (6 bases). The CDR3 is 15 amino acids. Trimming cost V 0 bases and J 5 bases, with 12 bases left between them. Germline assignment: CDR1 MNHEY and CDR2 SVGAGI. The CDR3 loop is CASSYSGQGGDTQYF. DNA of the CDR3: TGTGCCAGCAGTTACTCGGGGCAGGGAGGAGATACGCAGTATTTT.

This chain joins TRBV27 and TRBJ2-3; D gene unclear. This CDR3 region has 13 residues. CDR1 MNHEY and CDR2 SMNVEV come from the germline V gene (reference sequence). V lost 2 bases and J lost 2, with 5 bases in between. The CDR3 sequence: CASSLPYTDTQYF. CDR3 DNA: TGTGCCAGCAGTTTACCTTACACAGATACGCAGTATTTT.

The chain has TRBV5-5 and TRBJ1-5; D is ambiguous. Trimming removed 4 bases from V and 6 bases from J, with 14 bases in between. The CDR3 spans 14 residues. Germline CDR1 and CDR2: SGHKS and YYEKEE (reference sequence). CDR3 coding DNA: TGTGCCAGCAGCGCCTACAGTTCAAGTCAGCCCCAGCATTTT. Its protein product is CASSAYSSSQPQHF.

This clone was observed a few times. In DNA form, the CDR3 reads TGTGCCTGGAGTGTCCGGGACAGGAGAACGAGCAATCAGCCCCAGCATTTT. Translating gives CAWSVRDRRTSNQPQHF. The rearrangement links TRBV30 to TRBJ1-5, with 8 bases identical to TRBD1. V lost 0 bases to trimming and J lost 1 base; unmatched junction nucleotides: 8. This CDR3 is built from 17 residues. Germline-derived CDR1 and CDR2 are GTSNPN and SVGIG (reference sequence).

The V call is TRBV2, the J call TRBJ2-3; D may be TRBD2 (5 bases). CDR1 SNHLY and CDR2 FYNNEI come from the germline V gene. V gave up 7 bases and J gave up 2 bases, with 16 bases separating them. The CDR3 is 15 amino acids. The CDR3, as DNA: TGTGCCAGCACCTCCCAGGAGCGGCCCACAGATACGCAGTATTTT. Amino acids: CASTSQERPTDTQYF.

The chain has TRBV7-2 and TRBJ2-4, with 10 nucleotides matching TRBD2. J lost 6 bases, V lost 5 bases, and 16 bases had no gene match. The CDR3 runs 18 residues. Germline V gives CDR1 SGHTA, CDR2 FQGNSA. DNA for the CDR3: TGTGCCAGCAGCGTCGCCCCGTATAGCGGGAGGCGGGGAAACATTCAGTACTTC. Translation gives CASSVAPYSGRRGNIQYF.

The chain uses TRBV6-4 and TRBJ2-7; D might be TRBD2 (5 bases). V was clipped by 0 bases and J by 3 bases, with 6 bases between them. The CDR3 runs to 13 residues. The V gene's germline CDR1 is MRHNA and CDR2 SNTAGT. The CDR3 loop reads CASSDSAGYEQYF. The CDR3 DNA follows: TGTGCCAGCAGTGACTCGGCGGGCTACGAGCAGTACTTC.

The chain is built from TRBV5-6 and TRBJ2-5; 7 nucleotides align to TRBD2. V lost 2 bases, J lost 4 bases, and 5 bases stayed unmatched. Germline CDR1 SGHDT, CDR2 YYEEEE. The length of the CDR3 is 14 residues. As DNA, the CDR3 is TGTGCCAGCAGCTTAGCGGGGCCGGGAGAGACCCAGTACTTC. This encodes CASSLAGPGETQYF.

V gene TRBV28 combines with J gene TRBJ2-7; D unclear. Germline V gives CDR1 MDHEN, CDR2 SYDVKM. Trimming removed 7 bases from V and 4 bases from J, with 17 bases in between. CDR3 length equals 14 residues. CDR3 sequence (DNA): TGTGCCAGCAATAGGAGCCCACTCAATTACGAGCAGTACTTC. Translated, it gives CASNRSPLNYEQYF. The whole variable domain, remainder taken from reference TRBV28 and TRBJ2-7, is DVKVTQSSRYLVKRTGEKVFLECVQDMDHENMFWYRQDPGLGLRLIYFSYDVKMKEKGDIPEGYSVSREKKERFSLILESASTNQTSMYLCASNRSPLNYEQYFGPGTRLTVT.

J is TRBJ2-1 and V is TRBV5-4, with 7 bases matching TRBD1. The CDR3 runs 16 residues. CDR1 and CDR2 from the germline V gene are SGHNT and YYREEE (reference sequence). V lost 5 bases and J lost 4; bases outside the gene matches: 12. Written as DNA, the CDR3 is TGTGCCAGCAGAACAGGGGTCGACTGGACTTACAATGAGCAGTTCTTC. This sequence encodes CASRTGVDWTYNEQFF. The full variable domain, rest sourced from reference TRBV5-4 and TRBJ2-1, is ETGVTQSPTHLIKTRGQQVTLRCSSQSGHNTVSWYQQALGQGPQFIFQYYREEENGRGNFPPRFSGLQFPNYSSELNVNALELDDSALYLCASRTGVDWTYNEQFFGPGTRLTVL.

This chain uses TRBV10-3 with TRBJ2-2; 7 bases match TRBD1. Germline V gene sequence: CDR1 ENHRY, CDR2 SYGVKD. The CDR3 sequence is 15 residues long. The trim removed 6 bases at V and 6 bases at J, leaving 10 bases unmatched. The CDR3 is CAISAWTGRAGELFF. The CDR3, as DNA: TGTGCCATCAGCGCCTGGACAGGTCGAGCCGGGGAGCTGTTTTTT.

The genes are TRBV5-4 and TRBJ1-1; TRBD1 agrees at 9 bases. Looked up from germline, CDR1 is SGHNT and CDR2 is YYREEE (reference sequence). The CDR3 is 14 amino acids. V lost 4 bases to trimming and J lost 4 bases; unmatched junction nucleotides: 5. The CDR3 region has the DNA TGTGCCAGCAGCAGGGGACAGGGTTTCACTGAAGCTTTCTTT. Translated, it gives CASSRGQGFTEAFF.

The chain uses TRBV6-5 and TRBJ2-7; the D gene is possibly TRBD2 (5 bases). This CDR3 has 14 amino acids. The germline gives CDR1 MNHEY, CDR2 SVGAGI. Trimming left V 6 bases short and J 7 bases short, with 19 bases between. Here the CDR3 DNA reads TGTGCCAGCAGACAGACGACTACGACGGGGGAGCAGTACTTC. Protein product: CASRQTTTTGEQYF.

This clone was seen a few times. CDR3 DNA sequence: TGTGCCTGGAGTCCCGGTGGGGGCTCAGATACGCAGTATTTT. Translated: CAWSPGGGSDTQYF. This chain uses TRBV30 with TRBJ2-3, with a tentative D call TRBD1 (6 bases). V lost 2 bases and J lost 4, with 13 bases in between. The germline V gene has CDR1 GTSNPN and CDR2 SVGIG (reference sequence). This CDR3 spans 14 amino acids.